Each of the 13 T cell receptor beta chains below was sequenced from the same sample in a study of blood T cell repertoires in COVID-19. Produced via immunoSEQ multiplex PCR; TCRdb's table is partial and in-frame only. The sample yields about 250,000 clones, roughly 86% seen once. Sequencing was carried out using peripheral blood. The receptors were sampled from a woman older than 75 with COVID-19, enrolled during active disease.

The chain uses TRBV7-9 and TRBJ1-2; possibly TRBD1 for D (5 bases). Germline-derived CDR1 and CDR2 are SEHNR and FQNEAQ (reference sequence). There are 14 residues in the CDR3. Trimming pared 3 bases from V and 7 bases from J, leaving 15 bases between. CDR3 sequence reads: CASSLAQGYSGYTF. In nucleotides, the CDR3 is TGTGCCAGCAGCTTGGCCCAGGGTTACAGTGGCTACACCTTC. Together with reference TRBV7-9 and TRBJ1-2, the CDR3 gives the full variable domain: DTGVSQNPRHKITKRGQNVTFRCDPISEHNRLYWYRQTLGQGPEFLTYFQNEAQLEKSRLLSDRFSAERPKGSFSTLEIQRTEQGDSAMYLCASSLAQGYSGYTFGSGTRLTVV.

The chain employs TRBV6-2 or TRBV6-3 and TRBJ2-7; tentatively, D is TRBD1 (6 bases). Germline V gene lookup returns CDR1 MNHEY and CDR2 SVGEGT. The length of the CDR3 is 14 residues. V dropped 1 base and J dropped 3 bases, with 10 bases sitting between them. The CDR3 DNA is TGTGCCAGCAGTTACTATCAACAGGGCTACGAGCAGTACTTC. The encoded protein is CASSYYQQGYEQYF.

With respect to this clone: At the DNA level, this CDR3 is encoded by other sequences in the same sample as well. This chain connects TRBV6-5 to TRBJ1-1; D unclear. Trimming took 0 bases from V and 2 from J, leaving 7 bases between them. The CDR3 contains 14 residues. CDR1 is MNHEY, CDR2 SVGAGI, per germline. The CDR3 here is CASSYSNRNTEAFF. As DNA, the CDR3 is TGTGCCAGCAGTTACTCAAACAGAAACACTGAAGCTTTCTTT.

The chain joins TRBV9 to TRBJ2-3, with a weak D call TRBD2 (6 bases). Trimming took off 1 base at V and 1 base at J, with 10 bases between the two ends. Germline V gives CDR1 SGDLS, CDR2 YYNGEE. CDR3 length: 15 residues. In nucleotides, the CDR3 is TGTGCCAGCAGCGTACGGGGGAGTGGCACAGATACGCAGTATTTT. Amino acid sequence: CASSVRGSGTDTQYF.

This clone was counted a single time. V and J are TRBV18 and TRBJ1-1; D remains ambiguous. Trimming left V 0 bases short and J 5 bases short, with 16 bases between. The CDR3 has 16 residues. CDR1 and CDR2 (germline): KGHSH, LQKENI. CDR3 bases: TGTGCCAGCTCACCACCGAATGGCCGAGGGCAAACTGAAGCTTTCTTT. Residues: CASSPPNGRGQTEAFF.

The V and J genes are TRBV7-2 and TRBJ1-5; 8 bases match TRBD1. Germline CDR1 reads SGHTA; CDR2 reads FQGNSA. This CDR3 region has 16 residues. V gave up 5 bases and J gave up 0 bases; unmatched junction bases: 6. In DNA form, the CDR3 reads TGTGCCAGCAGCCGCCAGACAGGGGATAGCAATCAGCCCCAGCATTTT. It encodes CASSRQTGDSNQPQHF.

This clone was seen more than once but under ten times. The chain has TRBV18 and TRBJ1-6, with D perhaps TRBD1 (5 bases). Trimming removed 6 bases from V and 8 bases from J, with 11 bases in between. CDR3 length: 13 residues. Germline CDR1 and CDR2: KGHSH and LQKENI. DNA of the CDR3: TGTGCCAGCTCCTCCGTCAGGGATTCACCCCTCCACTTT. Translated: CASSSVRDSPLHF.

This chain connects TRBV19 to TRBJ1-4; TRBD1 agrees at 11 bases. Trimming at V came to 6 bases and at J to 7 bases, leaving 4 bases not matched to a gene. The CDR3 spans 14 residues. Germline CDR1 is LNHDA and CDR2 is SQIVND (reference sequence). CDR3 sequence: CASSPDRGREKLFF. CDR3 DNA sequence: TGTGCCAGTAGCCCGGACAGGGGGCGTGAAAAACTGTTTTTT.

The CDR3 spells CSVEGQGSNEQFF. CDR3 nucleotides: TGCAGCGTTGAGGGACAGGGGTCCAATGAGCAGTTCTTC. V usage is TRBV29-1 and J usage is TRBJ2-1; 10 bases fit TRBD1. The CDR3 runs 13 residues. V shed 3 bases, J shed 6 bases, and the junction held 2 bases outside the gene matches. Germline V gene lookup returns CDR1 SQVTM and CDR2 ANQGSEA.

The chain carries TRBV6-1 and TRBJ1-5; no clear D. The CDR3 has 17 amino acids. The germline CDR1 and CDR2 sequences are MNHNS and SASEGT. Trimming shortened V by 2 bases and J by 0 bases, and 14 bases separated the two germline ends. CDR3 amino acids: CASSESSGTYSNQPQHF. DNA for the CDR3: TGTGCCAGCAGTGAATCTTCGGGAACCTATAGCAATCAGCCCCAGCATTTT.

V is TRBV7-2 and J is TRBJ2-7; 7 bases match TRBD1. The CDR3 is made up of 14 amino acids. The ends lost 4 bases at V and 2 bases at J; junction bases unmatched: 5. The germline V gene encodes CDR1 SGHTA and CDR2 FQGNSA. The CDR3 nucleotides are TGTGCCAGCAGCTCGACAGGGCTAACCTACGAGCAGTACTTC. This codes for CASSSTGLTYEQYF.

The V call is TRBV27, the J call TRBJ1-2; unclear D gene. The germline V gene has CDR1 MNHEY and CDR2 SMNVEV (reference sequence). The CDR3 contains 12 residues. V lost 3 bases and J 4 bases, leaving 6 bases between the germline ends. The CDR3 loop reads CASSFNGYGYTF. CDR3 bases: TGTGCCAGCAGTTTTAACGGCTATGGCTACACCTTC.

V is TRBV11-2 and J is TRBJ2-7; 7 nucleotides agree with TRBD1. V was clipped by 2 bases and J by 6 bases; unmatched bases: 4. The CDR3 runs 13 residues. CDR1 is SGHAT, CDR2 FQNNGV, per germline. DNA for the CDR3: TGTGCCAGCAGCTTAACAGGGGTAGGCGAGCAGTACGTC. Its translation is CASSLTGVGEQYV.